This record looks at one T cell receptor beta chain sequence and its context. The data belong to a study of cytomegalovirus exposure and HLA in healthy donors. PCR was performed using 60 Vbeta and 13 Jbeta primers. Clones were read by immunoSEQ multiplex PCR, and TCRdb kept only the in-frame ones, dropping some. The data show just over 150,000 clones, about 85% seen once. The V gene's germline CDR1 is MGHRA and CDR2 YSYEKL. Trimming removed 4 bases from V and 8 bases from J, with 29 bases in between. The CDR3 covers 18 residues. The V gene is TRBV4-1, the J gene TRBJ1-2, with D possibly TRBD1 on 6 matching bases. Sequenced sample: PBMCs. The receptor was derived from a man aged 18 to 30 in good health and CMV-seropositive. This CDR3 reads CASSPGRGGGSWGSGYTF. CDR3 DNA sequence: TGCGCCAGCAGCCCCGGGCGGGGGGGCGGATCGTGGGGATCGGGCTACACCTTC.